One T cell receptor beta chain is described in this entry. This sample is part of a study of T cells in Graves' hyperthyroidism and ophthalmopathy. TCR beta CDR3 sequences were amplified from RNA transcripts. TCR CDR3 underwent first-round RT-PCR with the HTBI primer set. TCRdb itself ran the multiplex PCR reads through MiXCR, one entry per CDR3 protein. The sample has hundreds of thousands of distinct CDR3 sequences; nearly 20% are singletons. The ends were cut back, 7 bases at V and 3 bases at J, with 13 bases in the middle. Germline V lookup: CDR1 MDHEN, CDR2 SYDVKM. This CDR3 comprises 14 residues.

The sequence was obtained from a man between 35 and 55 years old with Graves' ophthalmopathy. The chain employs TRBV28 and TRBJ1-3, with D unresolved. Source material: blood. The CDR3 loop is CASTPDGHGNTIYF. The CDR3 region has the DNA TGTGCCAGCACCCCGGACGGCCATGGAAACACCATATATTTT.